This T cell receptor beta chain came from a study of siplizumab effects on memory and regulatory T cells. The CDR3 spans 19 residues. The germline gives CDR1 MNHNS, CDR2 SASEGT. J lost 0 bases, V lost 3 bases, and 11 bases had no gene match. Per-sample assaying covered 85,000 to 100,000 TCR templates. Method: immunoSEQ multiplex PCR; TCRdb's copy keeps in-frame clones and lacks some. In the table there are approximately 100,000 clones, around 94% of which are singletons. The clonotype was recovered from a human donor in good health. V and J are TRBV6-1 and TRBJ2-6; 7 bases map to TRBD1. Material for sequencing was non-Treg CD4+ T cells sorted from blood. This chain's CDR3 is CASSDMDRIRASGANVLTF. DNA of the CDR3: TGTGCCAGCAGTGACATGGACAGGATAAGGGCCTCTGGGGCCAACGTCCTGACTTTC.